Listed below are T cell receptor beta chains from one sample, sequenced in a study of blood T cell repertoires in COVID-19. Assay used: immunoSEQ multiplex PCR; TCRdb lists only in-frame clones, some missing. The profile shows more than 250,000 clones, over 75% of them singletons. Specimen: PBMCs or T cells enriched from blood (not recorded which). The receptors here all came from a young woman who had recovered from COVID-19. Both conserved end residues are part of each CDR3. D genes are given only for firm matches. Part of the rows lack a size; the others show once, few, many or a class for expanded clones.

CATATGASGGTIYF TGTGCCACTGCGACAGGCGCGAGTGGGGGCACCATATATTTT TRBJ1-3 TRBV10-3 - -
CASSATGGSGNTIYF TGTGCCAGCAGCGCAACAGGGGGCTCTGGAAACACCATATATTTT TRBJ1-3 TRBV7-2 - TRBD1
CASTRGDTGDTGELFF TGTGCCAGTACAAGGGGAGATACAGGGGACACCGGGGAGCTGTTTTTT TRBJ2-2 TRBV19 - TRBD1
CASSPGQALTEAFF TGCGCCAGCAGCCCCGGACAGGCTCTCACTGAAGCTTTCTTT TRBJ1-1 TRBV4-1 - TRBD1
CATSDEPGQGSYEQYF TGTGCCACCAGTGACGAACCGGGACAGGGATCCTACGAGCAGTACTTC TRBJ2-7 TRBV24-1 many TRBD1
CASSAWDREYDGYTF TGTGCCAGTAGTGCCTGGGACAGGGAATACGATGGCTACACCTTC TRBJ1-2 TRBV19 - TRBD1
CASSQEGGPNQPQHF TGTGCCAGCAGCCAAGAGGGAGGACCAAATCAGCCCCAGCATTTT TRBJ1-5 TRBV3-1/TRBV3-2 once -
CASSLGGEGTEAFF TGCGCCAGCAGCTTGGGAGGGGAGGGAACTGAAGCTTTCTTT TRBJ1-1 TRBV5-1 - -
CASSTRDYENTQYF TGTGCCAGTAGTACCCGGGACTACGAAAATACGCAGTATTTT TRBJ2-3 TRBV19 - TRBD2
CASSELGGDGIYGYTF TGTGCCAGCAGTGAATTAGGGGGGGACGGAATCTATGGCTACACCTTC TRBJ1-2 TRBV6-1 - -
CASLDSRSETQYF TGTGCCAGCCTGGACAGTCGATCAGAGACCCAGTACTTC TRBJ2-5 TRBV25-1 - -
CASSARTGRGYNSPLHF TGTGCCAGCAGCGCCAGGACAGGGCGAGGCTATAATTCACCCCTCCACTTT TRBJ1-6 TRBV21-1 - -
CASGTDSYEQYF TGTGCCAGCGGGACTGACTCCTACGAGCAGTACTTC TRBJ2-7 TRBV27 - -
CASSQDPTGGNYGYTF TGTGCCAGCAGCCAAGATCCGACAGGGGGCAACTATGGCTACACCTTC TRBJ1-2 TRBV3-1/TRBV3-2 - TRBD1
CASSLSTSRAGELFF TGTGCCAGCAGTTTATCGACTAGCCGTGCCGGGGAGCTGTTTTTT TRBJ2-2 TRBV27 - TRBD2
CASSLDRYGYTF TGCGCCAGCAGCTTGGATCGGTATGGCTACACCTTC TRBJ1-2 TRBV5-1 - -
CASSEDGMGTGAYYGYTF TGTGCCAGCAGTGAAGATGGTATGGGTACAGGGGCTTACTATGGCTACACCTTC TRBJ1-2 TRBV6-1 - TRBD1
CASSNDRKTEAFF TGTGCCAGCAGTAACGACAGGAAAACTGAAGCTTTCTTT TRBJ1-1 TRBV6-5 - -